This entry features one T cell receptor (beta chain) sequence. TCRdb keeps only in-frame clones here, not all; method: immunoSEQ multiplex PCR. The table shows 150,000 or so clones, with roughly 90% occurring only once. Germline loops: CDR1 LNHDA, CDR2 SQIVND (reference sequence). Trimming at V came to 2 bases and at J to 4 bases, leaving 5 bases not matched to a gene. This CDR3 has 15 residues. The data were taken from a study of blood T cell repertoires in COVID-19. The specimen was PBMCs or T cells enriched from blood (not recorded which). This clonotype was sampled from a human donor with acute COVID-19. The donor label of this sample is uncertain. The gene calls are TRBV19 and TRBJ2-1; 7 bases line up with TRBD2. CDR3 in DNA: TGTGCCAGTAGTATATCTAGCGGAGTATACAATGAGCAGTTCTTC. Translation: CASSISSGVYNEQFF.